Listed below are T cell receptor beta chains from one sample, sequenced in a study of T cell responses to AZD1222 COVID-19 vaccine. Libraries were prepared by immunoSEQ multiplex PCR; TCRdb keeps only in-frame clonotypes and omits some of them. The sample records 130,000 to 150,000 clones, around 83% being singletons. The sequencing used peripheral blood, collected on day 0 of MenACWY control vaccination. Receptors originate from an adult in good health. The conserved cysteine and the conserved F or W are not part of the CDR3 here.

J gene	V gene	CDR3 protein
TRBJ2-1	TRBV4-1	ASSQGRTPKSSYNEQF
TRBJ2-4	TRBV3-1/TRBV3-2	ASSQERSLQY
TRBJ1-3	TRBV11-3	ASSLEVPRYSGNTIY
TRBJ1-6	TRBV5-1	ASSGSRKAAVSPDNSPLH
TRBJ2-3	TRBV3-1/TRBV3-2	ASGRKGLSTDTQY
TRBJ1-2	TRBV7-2	ASSAWGQGRYGYT
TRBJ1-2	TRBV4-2	ASSQDSGGPNYGYT
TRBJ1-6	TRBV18	ASSLKDGFYNSPLH
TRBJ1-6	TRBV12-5	ASGLVGPLH
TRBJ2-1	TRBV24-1	ATSRGPDNEQF
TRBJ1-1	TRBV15	ATSTAGYTEAF
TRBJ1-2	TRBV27	ASSFGGTNYGYT
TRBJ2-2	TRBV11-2	ASSPVGLAQGELF
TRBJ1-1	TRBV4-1	ASSPRQMNTEAF
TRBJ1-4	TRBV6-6	ASRGDADEKLF
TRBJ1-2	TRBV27	ASSLQGYYGYT
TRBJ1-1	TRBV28	ASGATEAF
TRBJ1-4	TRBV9	ASSLSTGAEQKLF
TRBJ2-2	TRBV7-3	ASSPTGGTGKTGELF
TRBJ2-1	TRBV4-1	ASSPIGSRMNEQF
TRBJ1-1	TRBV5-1	ASSLALGSEAF
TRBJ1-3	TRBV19	ASSWEGAFPGNTIY
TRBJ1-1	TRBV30	AWSVTGQGAHTEAF
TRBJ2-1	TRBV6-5	ASNGPNEQF
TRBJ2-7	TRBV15	ATSRAPPGRGHEQY
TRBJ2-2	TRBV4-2	ASRQETGRSNTGELF
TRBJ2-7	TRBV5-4	ASSGGMSYEQY
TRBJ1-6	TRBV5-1	ASSRQTLSSYNSPLH
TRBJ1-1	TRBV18	ASSGGQGSWNTEAF
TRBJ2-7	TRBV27	ASSFKQGWSSYEQY
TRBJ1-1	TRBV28	ASTTVTEAF
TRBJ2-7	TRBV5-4	ASSLRGPPYEQY
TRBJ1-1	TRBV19	ASSIVVGGAVSEAF
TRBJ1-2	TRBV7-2	ASSFTGYGGYT
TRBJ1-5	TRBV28	ASCTPWGGNQPQH
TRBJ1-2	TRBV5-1	ASSSQGLNYGYT
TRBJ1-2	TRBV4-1	ASSQPGQIYGYT
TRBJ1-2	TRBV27	ASRDRAYGYT
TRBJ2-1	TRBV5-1	ASSNNPTSGGLYNEQF
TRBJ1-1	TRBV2	ASRRPGQPNTEAF
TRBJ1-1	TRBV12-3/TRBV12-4	ASSYGGNTEAF
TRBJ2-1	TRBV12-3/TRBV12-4	ASRGQTHNEQF
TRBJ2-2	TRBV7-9	ASTIDGTGELF
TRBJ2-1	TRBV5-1	ASSLTSGGLYNEQF
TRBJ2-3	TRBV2	ASSELTGATDTQY
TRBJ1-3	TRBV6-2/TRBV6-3	ASSPIGQGSGNTIY
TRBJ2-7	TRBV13	ASSLQNYEQY
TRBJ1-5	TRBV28	ASSPGQGGQPQH
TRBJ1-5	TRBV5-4	ASSLGGVQPQH
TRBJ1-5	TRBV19	ASSLTGVDNQPQH
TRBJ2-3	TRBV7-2	ASSLVYPGTGRDTQY
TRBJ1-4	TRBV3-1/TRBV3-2	ASRQGATNEKLF
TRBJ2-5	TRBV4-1	ASSQVVVETQY
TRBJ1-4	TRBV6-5	ASSSRGGSGEKLF
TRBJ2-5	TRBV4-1	ASSQDRVQGETQY
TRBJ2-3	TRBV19	ASSSRADTQY
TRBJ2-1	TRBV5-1	ASSLRGQGGHNEQF
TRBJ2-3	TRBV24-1	ATSDSPTSGAQY
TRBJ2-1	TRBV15	ATSTQLAGGSYNEQF